The clone carrying this T cell receptor (beta chain) was detected a few times. CDR1 is SQVTM, CDR2 ANQGSEA, per germline. Trimming removed 5 bases from V and 5 bases from J, with 12 bases in between. The CDR3 spans 12 residues. These data are taken from a study of blood T cell repertoires in COVID-19. Looking at the study overall: Spain, Italy and the United States supplied samples that represented acute and convalescent COVID-19. T cells, B-cell-depleted T cells, or PBMCs supplied cDNA or gDNA.

Original analysis: Counts of nucleated cells, estimated from reference gene primer amplification, were obtained. Sequenced by immunoSEQ multiplex PCR; TCRdb stores in-frame clones only, minus some. Clone size and the V and J calls come from that table; the DNA yielded D and trimming. The sample lists under 200,000 clones, roughly three quarters occurring once. The sample was peripheral blood. This sequence originates from a man in his 60s with active or convalescent COVID-19. The chain recombines TRBV29-1 with TRBJ1-2; D not certain. The CDR3 bases are TGCAGCGTTAGGGAGACGGGTTATGGCTACACCTTC. The encoded protein is CSVRETGYGYTF.